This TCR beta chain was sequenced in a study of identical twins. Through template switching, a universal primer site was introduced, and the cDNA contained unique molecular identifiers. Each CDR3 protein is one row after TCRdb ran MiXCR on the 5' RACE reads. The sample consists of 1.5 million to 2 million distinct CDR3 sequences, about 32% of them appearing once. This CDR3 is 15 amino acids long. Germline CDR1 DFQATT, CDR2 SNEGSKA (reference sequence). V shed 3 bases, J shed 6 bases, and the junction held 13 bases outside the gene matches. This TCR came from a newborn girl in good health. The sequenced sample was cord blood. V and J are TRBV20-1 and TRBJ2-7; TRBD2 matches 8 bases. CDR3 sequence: CSASIAAAGVREQYF. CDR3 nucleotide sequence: TGCAGTGCTAGTATCGCGGCAGCGGGGGTGCGCGAGCAGTACTTC.